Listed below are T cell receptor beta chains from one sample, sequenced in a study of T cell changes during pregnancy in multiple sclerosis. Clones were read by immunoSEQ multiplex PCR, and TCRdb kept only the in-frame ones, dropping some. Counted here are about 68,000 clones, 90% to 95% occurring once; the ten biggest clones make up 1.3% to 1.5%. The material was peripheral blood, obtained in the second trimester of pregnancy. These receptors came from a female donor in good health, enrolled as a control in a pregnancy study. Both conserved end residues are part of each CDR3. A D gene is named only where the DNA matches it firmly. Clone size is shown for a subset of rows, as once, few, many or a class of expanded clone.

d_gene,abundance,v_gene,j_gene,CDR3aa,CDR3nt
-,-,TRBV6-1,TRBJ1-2,CASAQDGYTF,TGTGCCAGCGCCCAGGATGGCTACACCTTC
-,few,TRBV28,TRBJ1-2,CASGSYGYTF,TGTGCCAGCGGGAGTTATGGCTACACCTTC
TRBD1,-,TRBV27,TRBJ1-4,CASSLAGQRKLFF,TGTGCCAGCAGTTTGGCGGGACAGCGTAAACTGTTTTTT
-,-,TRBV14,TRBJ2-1,CASSPLGDGGIWGQFF,TGTGCCAGCAGCCCCCTGGGGGATGGGGGGATTTGGGGGCAGTTCTTC
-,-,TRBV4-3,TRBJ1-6,CASSHGNSPLHF,TGCGCCAGCAGTCACGGTAATTCACCCCTCCACTTT
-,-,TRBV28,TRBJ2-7,CASSSPSSRSSYEQYF,TGTGCCAGCAGTTCGCCGTCTAGCCGGAGCTCCTACGAGCAGTACTTC
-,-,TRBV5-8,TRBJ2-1,CASTGSLLNEQFF,TGTGCCAGCACGGGGTCACTCCTCAATGAGCAGTTCTTC
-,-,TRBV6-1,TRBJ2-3,CASSEGPVSTDTQYF,TGTGCCAGCAGTGAAGGGCCAGTAAGCACAGATACGCAGTATTTT
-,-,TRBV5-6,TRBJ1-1,CASTDIRGSEAFF,TGTGCCAGCACCGACATCAGGGGTTCTGAAGCTTTCTTT
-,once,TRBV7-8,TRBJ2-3,CASSLLQIGTDTQYF,TGTGCCAGCAGCTTGTTACAGATCGGCACAGATACGCAGTATTTT
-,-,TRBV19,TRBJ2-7,CASNGREAYEQYF,TGTGCCAGTAACGGCAGGGAGGCCTACGAGCAGTACTTC
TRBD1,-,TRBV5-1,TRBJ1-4,CASGPQGAVYEKLFF,TGCGCCAGCGGACCTCAGGGGGCTGTATATGAAAAACTGTTTTTT
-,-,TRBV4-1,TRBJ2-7,CASSQATTTYEQYF,TGCGCCAGCAGCCAGGCTACTACCACCTACGAGCAGTACTTC
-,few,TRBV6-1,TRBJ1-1,CASSDKMNTEAFF,TGTGCCAGCAGTGACAAAATGAACACTGAAGCTTTCTTT
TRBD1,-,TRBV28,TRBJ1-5,CAIQGAGSNQPQHF,TGTGCCATTCAGGGGGCCGGGAGCAATCAGCCCCAGCATTTT
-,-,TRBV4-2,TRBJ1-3,CASSQASGGNTIYF,TGTGCCAGCAGCCAGGCCTCCGGGGGAAACACCATATATTTT
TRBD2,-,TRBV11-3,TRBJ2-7,CASGGTSGPSEQYF,TGTGCCAGCGGGGGGACTAGCGGCCCTTCGGAGCAGTACTTC
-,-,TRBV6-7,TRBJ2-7,CASTRRPNRTLYEQYF,TGTGCCAGCACCCGACGGCCCAACAGAACCCTCTACGAGCAGTACTTC
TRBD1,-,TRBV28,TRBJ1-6,CAGGTGGFGHNSPLHF,TGTGCCGGGGGGACAGGGGGCTTTGGGCATAATTCACCCCTCCACTTT
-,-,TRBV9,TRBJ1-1,CASSGLGVGAFF,TGTGCCAGCAGCGGACTCGGAGTAGGAGCTTTCTTT
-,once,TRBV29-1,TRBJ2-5,CSVNRGISQETQYF,TGCAGCGTCAATCGAGGAATATCCCAAGAGACCCAGTACTTC
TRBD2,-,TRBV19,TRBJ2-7,CASSSGVGGAYEQYF,TGTGCCAGTAGTTCAGGGGTCGGGGGGGCCTACGAGCAGTACTTC
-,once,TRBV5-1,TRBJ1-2,CASSLDAGANYGYTF,TGCGCCAGCAGCTTGGATGCGGGGGCTAATTATGGCTACACCTTC
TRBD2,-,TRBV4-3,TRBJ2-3,CASSQVPSGLAGTDTQYF,TGCGCCAGCAGCCAAGTCCCCTCGGGACTAGCGGGAACAGATACGCAGTATTTT
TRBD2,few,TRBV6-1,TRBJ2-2,CASSAWLAGATGELFF,TGTGCCAGCAGTGCCTGGTTAGCGGGAGCGACCGGGGAGCTGTTTTTT
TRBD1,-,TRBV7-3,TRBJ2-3,CASSLERGRTGADTQYF,TGTGCCAGCAGCTTAGAGAGGGGCAGGACAGGGGCTGATACGCAGTATTTT
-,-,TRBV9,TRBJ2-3,CASSVVGGTDTQYF,TGTGCCAGCAGCGTAGTGGGAGGCACAGATACGCAGTATTTT
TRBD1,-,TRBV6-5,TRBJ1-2,CASSYGTGLNYGYTF,TGTGCCAGCAGTTACGGGACAGGCTTAAACTATGGCTACACCTTC
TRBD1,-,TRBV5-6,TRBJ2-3,CASSLETGADTQYF,TGTGCCAGCAGCTTGGAAACAGGGGCGGATACGCAGTATTTT
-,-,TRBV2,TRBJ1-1,CASSEEGLGNTEAFF,TGTGCCAGCAGTGAAGAGGGACTGGGGAACACTGAAGCTTTCTTT
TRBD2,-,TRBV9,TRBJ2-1,CASSVGTSGDNEQFF,TGTGCCAGCAGCGTAGGAACTAGCGGGGACAATGAGCAGTTCTTC
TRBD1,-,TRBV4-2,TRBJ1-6,CASSQSLGQGNSPLHF,TGTGCCAGCAGCCAAAGCCTGGGACAGGGTAATTCACCCCTCCACTTT
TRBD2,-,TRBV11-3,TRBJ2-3,CASSLGGGGSDTQYF,TGTGCCAGCAGCCTTGGCGGGGGGGGATCAGATACGCAGTATTTT
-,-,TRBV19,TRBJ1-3,CASSPGAPGNTIYF,TGTGCCAGTAGTCCAGGGGCCCCTGGAAACACCATATATTTT
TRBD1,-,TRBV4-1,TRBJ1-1,CASSQRTGVDGHEAFF,TGCGCCAGCAGCCAAAGGACAGGGGTGGATGGTCATGAAGCTTTCTTT
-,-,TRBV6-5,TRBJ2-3,CASSYSKRFGSDTQYF,TGTGCCAGCAGTTACTCGAAGCGGTTTGGGTCAGATACGCAGTATTTT
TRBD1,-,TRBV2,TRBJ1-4,CASREDRYNEKLFF,TGTGCCAGCAGGGAGGACAGGTATAATGAAAAACTGTTTTTT
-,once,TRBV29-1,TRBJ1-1,CSVESYRGARSEAFF,TGCAGCGTTGAATCCTATCGGGGGGCCCGTTCTGAAGCTTTCTTT
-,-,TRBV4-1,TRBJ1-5,CASSQDVGSSSGGNQPQHF,TGCGCCAGCAGCCAAGATGTAGGATCCTCATCGGGGGGGAATCAGCCCCAGCATTTT
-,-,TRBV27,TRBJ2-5,CASSSYRDGETQYF,TGTGCCAGCAGTTCCTACAGGGACGGGGAGACCCAGTACTTC
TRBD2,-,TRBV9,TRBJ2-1,CASSPSPSGRLRNEQFF,TGTGCCAGCAGCCCCAGCCCCAGCGGGAGGCTGAGGAATGAGCAGTTCTTC
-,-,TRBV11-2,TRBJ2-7,CASSTRGARYEQYF,TGTGCCAGCAGCACCCGGGGGGCTCGCTACGAGCAGTACTTC
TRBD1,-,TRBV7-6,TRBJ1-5,CASSSGQGRSNQPQHF,TGTGCCAGCAGCTCCGGACAGGGTAGAAGCAATCAGCCCCAGCATTTT
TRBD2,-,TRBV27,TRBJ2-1,CASTRGGPYNEQFF,TGTGCCAGCACCCGGGGAGGGCCCTACAATGAGCAGTTCTTC
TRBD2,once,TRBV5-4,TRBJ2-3,CASSRRLAGGDTQYF,TGTGCCAGCAGCCGGAGACTAGCGGGAGGGGATACGCAGTATTTT
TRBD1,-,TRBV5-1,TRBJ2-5,CASSFRDSQETQYF,TGCGCCAGCAGCTTCCGGGACAGTCAAGAGACCCAGTACTTC
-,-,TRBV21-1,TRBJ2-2,CASSPGQGEVGELFF,TGTGCCAGCAGTCCGGGACAGGGGGAGGTCGGGGAGCTGTTTTTT
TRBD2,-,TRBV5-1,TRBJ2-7,CANPGGYEQYF,TGCGCCAACCCGGGAGGGTACGAGCAGTACTTC
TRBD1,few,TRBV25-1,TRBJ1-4,CASSTGATNEKLFF,TGTGCCAGCAGTACAGGGGCAACTAATGAAAAACTGTTTTTT
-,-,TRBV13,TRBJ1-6,CASSPNRAQSPLHF,TGTGCCAGCAGCCCAAACAGGGCCCAGTCACCCCTCCACTTT
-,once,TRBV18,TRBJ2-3,CASSPPGQGTDTQYF,TGTGCCAGCTCACCACCGGGCCAGGGCACAGATACGCAGTATTTT
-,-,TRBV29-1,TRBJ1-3,CSARTDSGNTIYF,TGCAGCGCTCGGACAGATTCTGGAAACACCATATATTTT
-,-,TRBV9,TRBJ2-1,CASSVQLATNEQFF,TGTGCCAGCAGCGTACAGCTAGCGACGAATGAGCAGTTCTTC
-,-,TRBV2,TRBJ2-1,CASSERGGTDEQFF,TGTGCCAGCAGTGAAAGGGGCGGAACGGATGAGCAGTTCTTC
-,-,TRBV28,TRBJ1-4,CASSAAPLELFF,TGTGCCAGCAGTGCGGCACCCCTGGAACTGTTTTTT
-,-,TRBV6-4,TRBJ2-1,CASSDGTNNEQFF,TGTGCCAGCAGTGACGGGACAAACAATGAGCAGTTCTTC
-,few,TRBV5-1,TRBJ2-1,CASSLDPSSNEQFF,TGCGCCAGCAGCTTGGATCCTAGTAGTAATGAGCAGTTCTTC
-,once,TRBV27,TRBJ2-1,CASTAGVALRNEQFF,TGTGCCAGCACCGCAGGGGTAGCGTTGCGCAATGAGCAGTTCTTC
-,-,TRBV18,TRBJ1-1,CASSLEMNTEAFF,TGTGCCAGCTCCCTTGAGATGAACACTGAAGCTTTCTTT